These 27 T cell receptor beta chains originate from one sample sequenced in a study of blood T cell repertoires in COVID-19. Using immunoSEQ multiplex PCR, the repertoire was profiled, and TCRdb retains in-frame clones only, with some absent. The sample yields approximately 670,000 clones, 85% to 90% seen once. Sequenced material: peripheral blood. Receptors were obtained from a woman aged 18-30 years with acute or convalescent COVID-19.

The chain is built from TRBV7-9 and TRBJ1-6, with D perhaps TRBD1 (5 bases). The V end was cut by 6 bases, the J end by 8 bases, with 17 bases between. Looked up from germline, CDR1 is SEHNR and CDR2 is FQNEAQ (reference sequence). The CDR3 consists of 15 residues. Here the CDR3 DNA reads TGTGCCAGCAGTTCCGGGGGAGTGTTGGATTCACCCCTCCACTTT. Amino acid sequence: CASSSGGVLDSPLHF. Filled out from reference TRBV7-9 and TRBJ1-6, the complete variable domain reads DTGVSQNPRHKITKRGQNVTFRCDPISEHNRLYWYRQTLGQGPEFLTYFQNEAQLEKSRLLSDRFSAERPKGSFSTLEIQRTEQGDSAMYLCASSSGGVLDSPLHFGNGTRLTVT.

The rearrangement joins TRBV5-6 to TRBJ2-1; the match to TRBD2 covers 11 bases. The ends lost 2 bases at V and 6 bases at J; junction bases unmatched: 4. The CDR3 has 15 amino acids. Germline V lookup: CDR1 SGHDT, CDR2 YYEEEE. CDR3 in amino acids: CASSFPSGGSNEQFF. CDR3 bases: TGTGCCAGCAGCTTTCCTAGCGGGGGGTCCAATGAGCAGTTCTTC.

The chain has TRBV5-1 and TRBJ1-2, with 8 bases aligning to TRBD1. The CDR3 is made up of 16 amino acids. The V gene end was trimmed by 2 bases and the J gene end by 7 bases; junction bases not matched to a gene: 13. Germline CDR1 SGHRS, CDR2 YFSETQ. CDR3 DNA: TGCGCCAGCAGCTTCAACATGGCAGGACAGGGCGGTGGCTACACCTTC. It translates to CASSFNMAGQGGGYTF.

The chain employs TRBV7-9 and TRBJ1-2; 9 bases map to TRBD1. This CDR3 spans 14 amino acids. CDR1 SEHNR and CDR2 FQNEAQ come from the germline V gene (reference sequence). The ends lost 5 bases at V and 6 bases at J; junction bases unmatched: 7. This chain's CDR3 is CASSHARTGDGYTF. CDR3 sequence (DNA): TGTGCCAGCAGCCACGCCCGGACAGGGGATGGCTACACCTTC.

The chain is built from TRBV19 and TRBJ1-1, with TRBD1 as a possible D gene (5 bases). This CDR3 contains 18 residues. Germline lookup yields CDR1 LNHDA and CDR2 SQIVND (reference sequence). Trimming stripped 5 bases from V and 1 base from J, with 23 bases between. The CDR3 spells CASSQRAGGASQNTEAFF. The DNA for the CDR3 is TGTGCCAGTAGTCAAAGGGCGGGCGGGGCTTCACAGAACACTGAAGCTTTCTTT.

V is TRBV6-2 or TRBV6-3 and J is TRBJ2-3; D is perhaps TRBD2 (7 bases). This CDR3 contains 14 residues. Germline V gene sequence: CDR1 MNHEY, CDR2 SVGEGT. Trimming stripped 5 bases from V and 6 bases from J, with 15 bases between. CDR3 bases: TGTGCCAGCAGTACTCGGACTAGGGGGGATACGCAGTATTTT. It yields the protein CASSTRTRGDTQYF.

The CDR3 reads CASSFGTEIQFFGYTF. The CDR3 DNA reads as TGTGCCAGCTCTTTTGGGACAGAGATCCAGTTTTTCGGCTACACCTTC. This chain uses TRBV5-4 with TRBJ1-2; TRBD1 matches 7 bases. The CDR3 is made up of 16 amino acids. Germline values: CDR1 SGHNT, CDR2 YYREEE (reference sequence). Trimming cost V 7 bases and J 8 bases; bases outside gene matches: 20.

The chain joins TRBV5-1 to TRBJ1-4; 12 nucleotides agree with TRBD1. Germline lookup yields CDR1 SGHRS and CDR2 YFSETQ. The length of the CDR3 is 15 residues. V was clipped by 4 bases and J by 7 bases; unmatched bases: 5. The CDR3 sequence: CASSQGTGGSEKLFF. CDR3 in DNA: TGCGCCAGCAGCCAAGGGACAGGGGGCAGTGAAAAACTGTTTTTT.

The chain employs TRBV10-3 and TRBJ2-5; 8 nucleotides line up with TRBD2. The V and J ends lost 4 bases and 5 bases, in that order; junction bases with no gene match: 6. CDR1 is ENHRY and CDR2 is SYGVKD in the germline V gene. This CDR3 spans 14 amino acids. CDR3 coding DNA: TGTGCCATCAGTGGGACGGGACTAGATGAGACCCAGTACTTC. Translated: CAISGTGLDETQYF.

The chain couples TRBV2 to TRBJ1-1; TRBD1 is a possible D gene (5 bases). This CDR3 has 13 residues. Germline CDR1 reads SNHLY; CDR2 reads FYNNEI. V lost 10 bases and J lost 2, with 14 bases in between. The CDR3 region has the DNA TGTGCCATCGAATCCCAGGGAAACACTGAAGCTTTCTTT. Amino acid sequence: CAIESQGNTEAFF.

The chain couples TRBV11-3 to TRBJ2-1; D not resolved. V lost 1 base and J 5 bases, leaving 12 bases between the germline ends. This CDR3 is 15 amino acids long. In germline, CDR1 is SGHNT, CDR2 YENEEA. CDR3: CASSLASLSNNEQFF. CDR3 DNA: TGTGCCAGCAGCTTAGCGTCTCTGTCTAACAATGAGCAGTTCTTC.

The chain links TRBV4-2 to TRBJ2-1, with 12 bases aligning to TRBD2. Unmatched junction bases numbered 8, after V lost 1 base and J lost 7 bases. Per germline, CDR1 LGHNA and CDR2 YNFKEQ. The CDR3 totals 17 residues. This chain's CDR3 is CASSQALASGGVNEQFF. The CDR3 coding sequence is TGTGCCAGCAGCCAAGCCCTGGCTAGCGGGGGGGTAAATGAGCAGTTCTTC.

The chain joins TRBV4-1 to TRBJ2-3; 9 positions agree with TRBD2. Germline CDR1 and CDR2: MGHRA and YSYEKL. With 6 bases clipped from V and 3 bases from J, the junction kept 10 bases outside the gene matches. The CDR3 has 16 amino acids. The CDR3 protein is CASSACGSGGTDTQYF. In nucleotides, the CDR3 is TGCGCCAGCAGTGCGTGTGGTAGCGGGGGTACAGATACGCAGTATTTT.

The chain has TRBV5-6 and TRBJ1-2; 9 bases align to TRBD1. The J segment lost 4 bases and the V segment lost 4 bases, leaving 11 bases of the junction unmatched. Germline-derived CDR1 and CDR2 are SGHDT and YYEEEE. The CDR3 contains 16 residues. CDR3 nucleotides: TGTGCCAGCAGCCGGGACAGGGCGCCGATGGGCTATGGCTACACCTTC. This codes for CASSRDRAPMGYGYTF.

The J gene is TRBJ2-2, the V gene TRBV10-3, with 7 bases fitting TRBD1. The ends lost 10 bases at V and 0 bases at J; junction bases unmatched: 2. Per germline, CDR1 ENHRY and CDR2 SYGVKD. CDR3 length equals 13 residues. This CDR3 reads CATGTANTGELFF. In nucleotides, the CDR3 is TGTGCCACCGGGACAGCGAACACCGGGGAGCTGTTTTTT.

This chain uses TRBV5-1 with TRBJ2-3; D might be TRBD1 (5 bases). From germline, CDR1 is SGHRS and CDR2 YFSETQ. The CDR3 totals 13 residues. Trimming took off 4 bases at V and 4 bases at J, with 10 bases between the two ends. The CDR3 sequence is CASSELGADTQYF. In DNA form, the CDR3 reads TGCGCCAGCAGCGAATTAGGGGCAGATACGCAGTATTTT. The full variable domain, completed using reference TRBV5-1 and TRBJ2-3, is KAGVTQTPRYLIKTRGQQVTLSCSPISGHRSVSWYQQTPGQGLQFLFEYFSETQRNKGNFPGRFSGRQFSNSRSEMNVSTLELGDSALYLCASSELGADTQYFGPGTRLTVL.

The rearrangement uses TRBV10-2 and TRBJ1-6; D is possibly TRBD1 (6 bases). The CDR3 is made up of 16 amino acids. Between the trimmed V and J ends, which lost 8 bases and 4 bases, there was a span of 18 bases. Germline V gene data show CDR1 as WSHSY and CDR2 as SAAADI. CDR3 nucleotides: TGCGCCAGCCAGATCAGGGGCGGGCGTTATAATTCACCCCTCCACTTT. Protein product: CASQIRGGRYNSPLHF.

The rearrangement joins TRBV13 to TRBJ1-2; 7 bases agree with TRBD1. The trim removed 5 bases at V and 7 bases at J, leaving 7 bases unmatched. This CDR3 contains 13 residues. CDR1 is PRHDT, CDR2 FYEKMQ, per germline (reference sequence). The CDR3 DNA sequence: TGTGCCAGCAGCGAGACAGGGACGGGTGGCTACACCTTC. Its protein product is CASSETGTGGYTF.

The CDR3 DNA reads TGTGCCAGCTCCCCGGACATAGCCTACGAGCAGTACTTC. Amino acid sequence: CASSPDIAYEQYF. The chain carries TRBV18 and TRBJ2-7; weak D call: TRBD1 (5 bases). Trimming left V 6 bases short and J 2 bases short, with 11 bases between. CDR3 length equals 13 residues. The germline V gene encodes CDR1 KGHSH and CDR2 LQKENI.

The chain links TRBV3-1 (or the pseudogene TRBV3-2) to TRBJ2-1, with 8 bases fitting TRBD2. This CDR3 has 16 amino acids. Germline CDR1 reads LGHDT; CDR2 reads YNNKEL (reference sequence). V trimming: 4 bases; J trimming: 7 bases; junction bases outside the gene matches: 12. The CDR3 here is CASSLPSGGLSNEQFF. CDR3 nucleotides: TGTGCCAGCAGCCTACCAAGCGGGGGCCTCTCGAATGAGCAGTTCTTC.

This clone was observed a single time. The chain joins TRBV19 to TRBJ2-1, with TRBD2 matching over 15 bases. Germline CDR1 reads LNHDA; CDR2 reads SQIVND (reference sequence). Germline trimming cut 7 bases from V and 3 bases from J; bases unmatched to any gene: 13. The CDR3 contains 19 residues. This CDR3 reads CASNHYPPGLAGGYNEQFF. CDR3 DNA sequence: TGTGCCAGTAATCACTACCCTCCGGGACTAGCGGGGGGCTACAATGAGCAGTTCTTC.

The chain joins TRBV27 to TRBJ1-1; D gene uncertain. With 2 bases removed from V and 3 bases from J, the gap between germline ends came to 16 bases. This CDR3 has 16 amino acids. The germline V gene has CDR1 MNHEY and CDR2 SMNVEV (reference sequence). CDR3 bases: TGTGCCAGCAGTTTAGGGTTTACAGCCGGGGACACTGAAGCTTTCTTT. This gives the protein CASSLGFTAGDTEAFF.

The chain is built from TRBV19 and TRBJ1-1; a weak D match, TRBD1 (6 bases). CDR1 LNHDA and CDR2 SQIVND come from the germline V gene (reference sequence). V lost 3 bases, J lost 7 bases, and 21 bases lay in between. This CDR3 spans 16 amino acids. CDR3 loop: CASSIYDRPARGEAFF. CDR3 nucleotide sequence: TGTGCCAGTAGTATTTATGACAGGCCGGCAAGAGGTGAAGCTTTCTTT.

This chain links TRBV18 with TRBJ2-2; D might be TRBD2 (6 bases). The CDR3 contains 15 residues. Trimming removed 6 bases from V and 3 bases from J, with 14 bases in between. Germline-derived CDR1 and CDR2 are KGHSH and LQKENI. CDR3 in amino acids: CASSVRAGYTGELFF. The CDR3 coding sequence is TGTGCCAGCTCTGTCCGGGCGGGGTACACCGGGGAGCTGTTTTTT.

There are a few counts of this clone. The chain uses TRBV6-2 or TRBV6-3 and TRBJ2-3; TRBD1 agrees at 7 bases. Looked up from germline, CDR1 is MNHEY and CDR2 is SVGEGT. The CDR3 totals 14 residues. Germline trimming cut 6 bases from V and 4 bases from J; bases unmatched to any gene: 7. The CDR3 is CASSLGQESDTQYF. CDR3 DNA sequence: TGTGCCAGCAGCCTCGGACAGGAATCAGATACGCAGTATTTT.

The rearrangement uses TRBV12-5 and TRBJ2-3, with 11 bases matching TRBD1. Trimming cost V 0 bases and J 0 bases; bases outside gene matches: 11. The CDR3 has 20 amino acids. Looked up from germline, CDR1 is LGHNT and CDR2 is FRNRAP. CDR3 protein: CASGLVYWDRGFRSTDTQYF. The CDR3 DNA reads as TGTGCTAGTGGTTTGGTATATTGGGACAGGGGGTTTAGAAGCACAGATACGCAGTATTTT.

This clone was seen only once. The chain combines TRBV9 with TRBJ2-5; TRBD1 aligns across 7 bases. The J segment lost 1 base and the V segment lost 3 bases, leaving 3 bases of the junction unmatched. This CDR3 is 14 amino acids long. Germline values: CDR1 SGDLS, CDR2 YYNGEE. CDR3 protein: CASSGQGFQETQYF. CDR3 nucleotides: TGTGCCAGCAGCGGACAGGGCTTCCAAGAGACCCAGTACTTC. The full variable domain, in which reference TRBV9 and TRBJ2-5 provide the parts outside the CDR3, is DSGVTQTPKHLITATGQRVTLRCSPRSGDLSVYWYQQSLDQGLQFLIQYYNGEERAKGNILERFSAQQFPDLHSELNLSSLELGDSALYFCASSGQGFQETQYFGPGTRLLVL.